This TCR beta chain is from a study of cytomegalovirus exposure and HLA in healthy donors. Turning to the study itself: Among the approximately 400 genotyped donors, approximately 81% were placed in the Caucasian-associated ancestry cluster.

As concerns this clone: Its antigen is unknown.

13 Jbeta primers and 60 Vbeta primers were used for the PCR. Assay: immunoSEQ multiplex PCR; the TCRdb copy retains only in-frame clones and omits some. The sample carries more than 200,000 clones, roughly 85% recorded once. Whole-study findings and limits: Later analysis identified a missense DCLRE1C variant that was linked to TCR beta V- and J-gene trimming. Being productive about 90% or about 30% of the time was typical of most TCR beta V segments in an earlier analysis. In a later analysis, TCR association rates varied by HLA locus: DRB1 most, HLA-C fewest.

This clonotype was sampled from a man younger than 35 in good health and CMV-seronegative. The sample comprised PBMCs.

This CDR3 is CASSPPDRFNSGNTIYF. The DNA for the CDR3 is TGTGCCAGCAGCCCCCCGGACAGGTTCAACTCTGGAAACACCATATATTTT. This sequence joins TRBV11-2 and TRBJ1-3; 7 bases match TRBD1. Germline CDR1 SGHAT, CDR2 FQNNGV. This CDR3 region has 17 residues. J lost 0 bases, V lost 5 bases, and 10 bases had no gene match.